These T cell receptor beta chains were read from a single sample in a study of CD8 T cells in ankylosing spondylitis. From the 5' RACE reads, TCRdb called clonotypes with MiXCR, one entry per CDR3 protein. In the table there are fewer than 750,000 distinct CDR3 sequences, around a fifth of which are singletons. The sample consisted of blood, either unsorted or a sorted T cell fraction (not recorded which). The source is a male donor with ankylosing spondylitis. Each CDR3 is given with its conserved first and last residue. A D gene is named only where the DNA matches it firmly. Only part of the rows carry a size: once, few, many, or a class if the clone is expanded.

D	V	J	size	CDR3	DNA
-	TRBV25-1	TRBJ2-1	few	CASSEFLGGENEQFF	TGTGCCAGCAGTGAATTTCTGGGGGGTGAAAATGAGCAGTTCTTC
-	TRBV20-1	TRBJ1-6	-	CSAIISNSPLHF	TGCAGTGCTATAATCAGTAATTCACCCCTCCACTTT
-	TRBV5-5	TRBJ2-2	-	CASSPSGGEAGELFF	TGTGCCAGCAGCCCCTCGGGGGGCGAGGCCGGGGAGCTGTTTTTT
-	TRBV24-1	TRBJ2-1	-	CATSDAPPYNEQFF	TGTGCCACCAGTGACGCACCCCCTTACAATGAGCAGTTCTTC
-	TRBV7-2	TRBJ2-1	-	CASSFERLQFF	TGTGCCAGCAGCTTCGAACGCCTCCAGTTCTTC
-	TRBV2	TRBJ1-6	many	CASSDAGNLESPLHF	TGTGCCAGCAGTGATGCCGGGAATTTGGAGTCACCCCTCCACTTT
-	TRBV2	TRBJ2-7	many	CASSDGTRRQYF	TGTGCCAGCAGTGATGGGACAAGACGTCAGTACTTC
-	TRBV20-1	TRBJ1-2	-	CSANKGLGDYGYTF	TGCAGTGCTAATAAAGGGCTCGGTGACTATGGCTACACCTTC
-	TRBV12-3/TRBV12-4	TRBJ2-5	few	CASSFAGRETQYF	TGTGCCAGCAGTTTCGCGGGGAGGGAGACCCAGTACTTC
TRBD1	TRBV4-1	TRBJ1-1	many	CASSQDLGQGNTEAFF	TGCGCCAGCAGCCAAGACTTAGGACAGGGGAACACTGAAGCTTTCTTT
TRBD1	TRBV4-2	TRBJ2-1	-	CASSHRDRGYNEQFF	TGTGCCAGCAGCCATCGGGACAGGGGCTACAATGAGCAGTTCTTC
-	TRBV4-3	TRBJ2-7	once	CASSQDWISYEQYF	TGCGCCAGCAGCCAAGATTGGATTTCCTACGAGCAGTACTTC
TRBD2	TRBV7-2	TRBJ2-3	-	CATGLAGEDTQYF	TGTGCCACCGGGCTAGCGGGAGAGGATACGCAGTATTTT
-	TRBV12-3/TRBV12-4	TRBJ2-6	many	CASSLVVLGAQIEAGANVLTF	TGTGCCAGCAGTTTAGTGGTACTGGGGGCGCAAATAGAGGCTGGGGCCAACGTCCTGACTTTC
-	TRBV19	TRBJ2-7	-	CASSSGTYYEQYF	TGTGCCAGTAGTTCTGGAACATACTACGAGCAGTACTTC
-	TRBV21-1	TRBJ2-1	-	CASRQQGVSYNEQFF	TGTGCCAGCAGACAACAGGGGGTGTCCTACAATGAGCAGTTCTTC
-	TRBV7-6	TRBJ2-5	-	CASSLDQGDSQYF	TGTGCCAGCAGCTTAGATCAGGGTGATTCCCAGTACTTC
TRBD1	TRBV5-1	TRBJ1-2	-	CASSLAWGQMNYGYTF	TGCGCCAGCAGCTTGGCCTGGGGACAGATGAACTATGGCTACACCTTC
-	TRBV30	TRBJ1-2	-	CAWSGRTEYGYTF	TGTGCCTGGAGTGGCCGAACAGAATATGGCTACACCTTC
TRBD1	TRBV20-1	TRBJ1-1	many	CSAREHRDRVNTEAFF	TGCAGTGCTAGAGAGCACCGGGACAGGGTAAACACTGAAGCTTTCTTT
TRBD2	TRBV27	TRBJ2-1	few	CASSSSPSGNEQFF	TGTGCCAGCAGTTCCTCGCCTAGCGGAAATGAGCAGTTCTTC
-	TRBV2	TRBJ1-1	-	CASSERHMNTEAFF	TGTGCCAGCAGTGAAAGACATATGAACACTGAAGCTTTCTTT
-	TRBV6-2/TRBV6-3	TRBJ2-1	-	CASSFEVRQFF	TGTGCCAGCAGCTTTGAGGTTCGACAGTTCTTC
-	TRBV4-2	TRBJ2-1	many	CASRDGMYNEQFF	TGTGCCAGCCGCGACGGGATGTACAATGAGCAGTTCTTC
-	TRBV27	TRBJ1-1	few	CASSSFRTPLNTEAFF	TGTGCCAGCAGTTCCTTCAGGACCCCATTGAACACTGAAGCTTTCTTT
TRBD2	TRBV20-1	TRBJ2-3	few	CSAPKGGSGGASTDTQYF	TGCAGTGCTCCAAAAGGAGGTAGCGGGGGGGCTAGCACAGATACGCAGTATTTT
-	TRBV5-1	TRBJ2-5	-	CASSSLSRETQYF	TGCGCCAGCAGCTCGCTATCCCGGGAGACCCAGTACTTC
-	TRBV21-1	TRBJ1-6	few	CASSKRNSPLHF	TGTGCCAGCAGCAAGAGAAATTCACCCCTCCACTTT
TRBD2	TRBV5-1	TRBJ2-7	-	CASSPLAGVEEQYF	TGCGCCAGCAGCCCACTAGCGGGGGTGGAGGAGCAGTACTTC
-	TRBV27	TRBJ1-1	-	CASSSPQAGLTEAFF	TGTGCCAGCAGTTCACCCCAGGCGGGGCTAACTGAAGCTTTCTTT
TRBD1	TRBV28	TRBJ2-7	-	CASSSGTGVVHEQYF	TGTGCCAGCAGTTCCGGGACAGGGGTTGTCCACGAGCAGTACTTC